These 14 T cell receptor beta chains share one sample of origin, sequenced in a study of metastatic and nonmetastatic thyroid tumors. TCRdb reanalyzed the PCR reads with MiXCR. The repertoire holds tens of thousands of clones, about 24% seen once, with roughly 9.1% in the top ten. None of the patients had undergone any treatment ahead of thyroid surgery. Sequenced: blood. These TCRs come from a female donor with papillary thyroid cancer or a benign thyroid nodule (not recorded which). Some clones in this sample may be carry-over from other donors' samples.

Notes on this clone: At one of its ends the junction is not consistent with the germline gene, which may arise from a read error. The gene calls are TRBV2 and TRBJ2-1; 8 bases match TRBD2. Germline lookup yields CDR1 SNHLY and CDR2 FYNNEI. CDR3 length: 14 amino acids. The DNA for the CDR3 is TGTGCCAACATTAGCGGGGACTCCTGCAATGAGCAGTTCTTC. Protein: CANISGDSCNEQFF.

This rearrangement joins TRBV30 to TRBJ2-2; perhaps D is TRBD1 or TRBD2 (5 bases each). The germline CDR1 and CDR2 sequences are GTSNPN and SVGIG (reference sequence). Trimming removed 5 bases from V and 7 bases from J, with 14 bases in between. This CDR3 is built from 13 residues. CDR3 sequence reads: CAWRPRDHGELFF. As DNA, the CDR3 is TGTGCCTGGCGCCCGAGGGACCACGGGGAGCTGTTTTTT.

J is TRBJ2-7 and V is TRBV6-7; the D gene is possibly TRBD2 (5 bases). TRBV6-7 is labeled an ORF, and its function is uncertain. Trimming stripped 2 bases from V and 3 bases from J, with 14 bases between. The CDR3 sequence is 15 residues long. The CDR3 loop is CASSYGDARVYEQYF. Written as DNA, the CDR3 is TGTGCCAGCAGTTACGGGGATGCGAGGGTCTACGAGCAGTACTTC.

This clone has more than one count but fewer than ten. The chain uses TRBV6-2 or TRBV6-3 and TRBJ2-7, with D perhaps being TRBD1 or TRBD2 (5 bases each). The germline V and J ends were trimmed by 6 bases and 4 bases, with 13 bases remaining between them. The CDR3 is made up of 13 amino acids. Germline loops: CDR1 MNHEY, CDR2 SVGEGT. CDR3 protein: CASSAEGIYEQYF. The CDR3 DNA sequence: TGTGCCAGCAGCGCCGAGGGGATTTACGAGCAGTACTTC.

The table lists this clone with many counts. V gene TRBV27 combines with J gene TRBJ2-2; the D is unclear. V lost 2 bases to trimming and J lost 2 bases, with 6 bases between them. The CDR3 has 14 amino acids. Germline values: CDR1 MNHEY, CDR2 SMNVEV (reference sequence). CDR3 region: CASSLMDNTGELFF. Written as DNA, the CDR3 is TGTGCCAGCAGTTTAATGGATAACACCGGGGAGCTGTTTTTT.

The table lists this clone with a few counts. A much bigger clone sits one base away, suggesting this may be a read error. The sample has other DNA sequences that encode this CDR3 too. The genes are TRBV7-7 and TRBJ1-2; 8 bases match TRBD1. The CDR3 contains 15 residues. Germline V gene lookup returns CDR1 SSHAT and CDR2 FNYEAQ (reference sequence). CDR3 nucleotide sequence: TGTGCTAGCAGCTTATCCCCAGGGGGCGATTATGGCTACACCTTC. Translating gives CASSLSPGGDYGYTF.

The chain couples TRBV20-1 to TRBJ1-2; 7 bases fit TRBD1. Trimming removed 3 bases from V and 4 bases from J; junction bases left unmatched: 11. CDR3 length: 15 residues. From germline, CDR1 is DFQATT and CDR2 SNEGSKA (reference sequence). The CDR3 region is CSASGTARLGYGYTF. CDR3 nucleotide sequence: TGCAGTGCTAGCGGGACAGCCCGACTAGGCTATGGCTACACCTTC.

Ten or more counts support this clone. This same CDR3 is encoded by further DNA sequences in the sample. V gene TRBV4-2 combines with J gene TRBJ2-3; 12 bases agree with TRBD2. Germline V gives CDR1 LGHNA, CDR2 YNFKEQ. This CDR3 has 16 residues. V was pared by 1 base and J by 6 bases, with 5 bases of the junction left unmatched. CDR3 protein: CASSQVLAGGPDTQYF. CDR3 sequence (DNA): TGTGCCAGCAGCCAAGTGCTAGCGGGGGGGCCGGATACGCAGTATTTT.

This clone appeared many times. The chain recombines TRBV11-1 with TRBJ2-3; possible D gene TRBD1, 6 bases. Trimming shortened V by 5 bases and J by 2 bases, and 17 bases separated the two germline ends. The CDR3 contains 16 residues. Per the germline V gene, CDR1 is SGHAT and CDR2 is FQDESV (reference sequence). CDR3 in amino acids: CASSLRKGQTTDTQYF. Written as DNA, the CDR3 is TGTGCCAGCAGCCTAAGAAAAGGACAGACCACAGATACGCAGTATTTT.

This clone was observed many times. The rearrangement uses TRBV13 and TRBJ1-3; TRBD1 matches at 8 bases. V gave up 4 bases and J gave up 3 bases; unmatched junction bases: 8. CDR3 length equals 16 residues. Germline lookup yields CDR1 PRHDT and CDR2 FYEKMQ (reference sequence). DNA of the CDR3: TGTGCCAGCAGCTCCCGGACAGGGCTCTTTGGAAACACCATATATTTT. This codes for CASSSRTGLFGNTIYF.

This clone was seen more than once but under ten times. The CDR3 loop reads CASSFSGQPYMGYQETQYF. DNA for the CDR3: TGTGCCAGCAGCTTTTCGGGACAGCCCTATATGGGGTACCAAGAGACCCAGTACTTC. The V gene is TRBV5-4, the J gene TRBJ2-5; TRBD1 agrees at 7 bases. Unmatched junction bases numbered 16, after V lost 2 bases and J lost 0 bases. The CDR3 length is 19 residues. Germline V lookup: CDR1 SGHNT, CDR2 YYREEE (reference sequence). Full variable domain (outside the CDR3, taken from reference TRBV5-4 and TRBJ2-5): ETGVTQSPTHLIKTRGQQVTLRCSSQSGHNTVSWYQQALGQGPQFIFQYYREEENGRGNFPPRFSGLQFPNYSSELNVNALELDDSALYLCASSFSGQPYMGYQETQYFGPGTRLLVL.

This clone showed up many times. The gene calls are TRBV5-1 and TRBJ2-1, with a possible D match to TRBD1 (5 bases). Trimming left V 0 bases short and J 4 bases short, with 11 bases between. Germline V gene sequence: CDR1 SGHRS, CDR2 YFSETQ. The CDR3 spans 15 residues. The CDR3 protein is CASSLGGGQYNEQFF. CDR3 DNA: TGCGCCAGCAGCTTGGGGGGCGGCCAATACAATGAGCAGTTCTTC.

The chain joins TRBV28 to TRBJ2-4; 9 nucleotides agree with TRBD1. The CDR3 consists of 15 residues. The ends lost 6 bases at V and 7 bases at J; junction bases unmatched: 10. Germline lookup yields CDR1 MDHEN and CDR2 SYDVKM. The CDR3: CASSLEQGATNIQYF. The CDR3 nucleotides are TGTGCCAGCAGCCTCGAACAGGGGGCCACTAACATTCAGTACTTC.

In this sample, this clone turned up many times. The gene calls are TRBV9 and TRBJ1-1; TRBD1 matches 7 bases. Losses at the gene ends were 3 bases for V and 3 bases for J; bases not matched to a gene: 11. The CDR3 totals 16 residues. Germline CDR1 reads SGDLS; CDR2 reads YYNGEE. This chain's CDR3 is CASSATGRDRDTEAFF. The CDR3 DNA follows: TGTGCCAGCAGCGCAACCGGGCGGGACAGAGACACTGAAGCTTTCTTT.